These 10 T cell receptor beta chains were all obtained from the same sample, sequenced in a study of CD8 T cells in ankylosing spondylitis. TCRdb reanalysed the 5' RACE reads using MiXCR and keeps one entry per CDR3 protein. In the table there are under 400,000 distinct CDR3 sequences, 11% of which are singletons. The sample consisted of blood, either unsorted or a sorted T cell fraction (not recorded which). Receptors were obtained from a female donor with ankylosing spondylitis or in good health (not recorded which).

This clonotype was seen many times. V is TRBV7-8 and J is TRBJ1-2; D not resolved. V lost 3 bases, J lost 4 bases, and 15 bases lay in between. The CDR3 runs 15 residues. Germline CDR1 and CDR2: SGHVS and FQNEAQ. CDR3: CASSLTRLESYGYTF. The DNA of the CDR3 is TGTGCCAGCAGCTTGACCCGCCTGGAGAGCTATGGCTACACCTTC.

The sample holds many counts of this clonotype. Here the CDR3 DNA reads TGTGCCAGCAGTGCCACCCCTTCAGGGATAATGAACACTGAAGCTTTCTTT. This codes for CASSATPSGIMNTEAFF. This chain joins TRBV12-3 or TRBV12-4 and TRBJ1-1; tentatively, D is TRBD1 (5 bases). V was trimmed by 5 bases and J by 0 bases, leaving 19 bases between them. The CDR3 runs 17 residues.

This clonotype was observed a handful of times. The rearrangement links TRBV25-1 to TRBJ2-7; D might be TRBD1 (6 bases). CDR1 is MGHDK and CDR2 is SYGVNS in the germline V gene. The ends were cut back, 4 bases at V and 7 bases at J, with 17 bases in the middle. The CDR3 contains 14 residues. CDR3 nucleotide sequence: TGTGCCAGCAGTGTGGGGGCCGCTAAGGGGGAGCAGTACTTC. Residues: CASSVGAAKGEQYF.

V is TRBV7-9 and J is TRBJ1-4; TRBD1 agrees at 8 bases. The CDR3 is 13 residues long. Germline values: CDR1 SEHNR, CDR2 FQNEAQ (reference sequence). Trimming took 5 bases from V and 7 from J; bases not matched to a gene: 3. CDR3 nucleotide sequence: TGTGCCAGCAGCCGCGGACAGGGTGAAAAACTGTTTTTT. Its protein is CASSRGQGEKLFF.

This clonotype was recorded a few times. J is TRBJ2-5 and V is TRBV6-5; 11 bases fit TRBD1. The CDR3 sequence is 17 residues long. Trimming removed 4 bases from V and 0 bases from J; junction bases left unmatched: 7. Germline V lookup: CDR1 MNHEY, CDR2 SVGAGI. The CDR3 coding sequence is TGTGCCAGCAGTTCCACCGGGACAGGGGGATACCAAGAGACCCAGTACTTC. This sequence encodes CASSSTGTGGYQETQYF.

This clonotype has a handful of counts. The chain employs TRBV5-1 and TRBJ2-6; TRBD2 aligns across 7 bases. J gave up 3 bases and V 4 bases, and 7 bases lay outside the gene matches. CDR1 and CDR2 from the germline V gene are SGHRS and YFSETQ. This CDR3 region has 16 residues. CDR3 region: CASSKRLAGGANVLTF. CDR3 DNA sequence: TGCGCCAGCAGCAAGAGATTAGCGGGTGGGGCCAACGTCCTGACTTTC.

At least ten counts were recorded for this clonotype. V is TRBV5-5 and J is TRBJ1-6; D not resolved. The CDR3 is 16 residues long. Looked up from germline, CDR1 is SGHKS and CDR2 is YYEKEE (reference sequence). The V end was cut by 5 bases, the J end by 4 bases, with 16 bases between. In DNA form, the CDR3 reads TGTGCCAGCAGAGGTGGGCCTCTCCCGTATAATTCACCCCTCCACTTT. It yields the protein CASRGGPLPYNSPLHF.

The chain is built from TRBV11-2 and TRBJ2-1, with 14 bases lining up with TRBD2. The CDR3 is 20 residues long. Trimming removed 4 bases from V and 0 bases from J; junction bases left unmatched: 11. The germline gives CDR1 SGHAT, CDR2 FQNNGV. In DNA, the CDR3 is TGTGCCAGCAGCTCGCCCGGACTAGCGGGGGGTCCAGCCTCCTACAATGAGCAGTTCTTC. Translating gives CASSSPGLAGGPASYNEQFF.

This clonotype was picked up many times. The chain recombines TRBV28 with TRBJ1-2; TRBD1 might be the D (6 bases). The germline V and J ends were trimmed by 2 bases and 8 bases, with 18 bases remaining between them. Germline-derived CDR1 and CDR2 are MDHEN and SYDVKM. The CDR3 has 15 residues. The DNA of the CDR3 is TGTGCCAGCAGTTTAGCTGTGTCGGGGGCGGGAGGCTACACCTTC. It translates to CASSLAVSGAGGYTF.

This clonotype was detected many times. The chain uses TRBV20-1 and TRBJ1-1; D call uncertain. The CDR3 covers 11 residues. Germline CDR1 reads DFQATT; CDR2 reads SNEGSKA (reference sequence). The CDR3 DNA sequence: TGCAGGGCCAGCTCGAACACTGAAGCTTTCTTT. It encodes CRASSNTEAFF.